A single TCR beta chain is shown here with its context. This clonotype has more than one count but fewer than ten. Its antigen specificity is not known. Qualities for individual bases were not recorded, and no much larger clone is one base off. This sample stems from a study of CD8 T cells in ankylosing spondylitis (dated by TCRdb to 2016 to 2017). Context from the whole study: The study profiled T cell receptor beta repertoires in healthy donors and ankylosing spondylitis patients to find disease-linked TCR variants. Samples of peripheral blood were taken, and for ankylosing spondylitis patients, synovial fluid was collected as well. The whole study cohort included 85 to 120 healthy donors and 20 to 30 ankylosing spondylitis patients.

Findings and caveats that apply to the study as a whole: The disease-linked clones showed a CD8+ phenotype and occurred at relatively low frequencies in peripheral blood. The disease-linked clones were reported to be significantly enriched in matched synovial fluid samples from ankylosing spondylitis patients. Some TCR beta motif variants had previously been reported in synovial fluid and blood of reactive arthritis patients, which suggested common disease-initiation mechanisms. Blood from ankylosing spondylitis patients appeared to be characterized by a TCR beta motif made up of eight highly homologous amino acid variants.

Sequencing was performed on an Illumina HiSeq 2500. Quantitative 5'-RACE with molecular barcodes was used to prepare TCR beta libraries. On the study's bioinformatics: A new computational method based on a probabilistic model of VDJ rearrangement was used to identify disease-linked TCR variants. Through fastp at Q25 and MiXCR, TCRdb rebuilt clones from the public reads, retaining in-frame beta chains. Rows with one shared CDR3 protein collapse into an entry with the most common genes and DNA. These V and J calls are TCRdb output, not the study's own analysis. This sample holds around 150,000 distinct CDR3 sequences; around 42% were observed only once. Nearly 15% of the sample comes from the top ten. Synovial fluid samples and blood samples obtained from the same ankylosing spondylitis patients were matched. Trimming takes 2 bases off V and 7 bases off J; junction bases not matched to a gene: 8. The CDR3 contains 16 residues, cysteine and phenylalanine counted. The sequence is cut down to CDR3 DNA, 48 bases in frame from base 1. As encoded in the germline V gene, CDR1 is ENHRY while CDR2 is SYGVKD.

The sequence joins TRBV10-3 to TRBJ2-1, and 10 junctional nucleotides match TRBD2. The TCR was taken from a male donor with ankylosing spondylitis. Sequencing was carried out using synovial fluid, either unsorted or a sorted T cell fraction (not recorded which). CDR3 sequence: CAISEPPSGRVNEQFF. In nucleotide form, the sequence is TGTGCCATCAGTGAGCCCCCCAGCGGGAGGGTAAATGAGCAGTTCTTC.